The 25 T cell receptor beta chains listed next were all sequenced from one sample in a study of identical twins (dated by TCRdb to about 2016). The receptor library was made with 5' RACE. The instrument was an Illumina HiSeq 2000. TCRdb applied fastp at Q25 and MiXCR to the public reads, then kept only in-frame beta chains. When rows share a CDR3 protein, they turn into one entry using the most common DNA and genes. This sample comprises 1.5 million to 2 million distinct CDR3 sequences, 25% to 35% of them detected only once. The ten largest make up approximately 0.25% of the sample. The sample comprised cord blood. The receptors shown here come from a newborn girl in good health.

V usage is TRBV6-1 and J usage is TRBJ1-4; 10 nucleotides line up with TRBD1. The CDR3 has 17 residues. The trim removed 4 bases at V and 8 bases at J, leaving 13 bases unmatched. The V gene's germline CDR1 is MNHNS and CDR2 SASEGT. The CDR3 sequence: CASSGRDRGFYPEKLFF. CDR3 DNA sequence: TGTGCCAGCAGTGGGCGGGACAGGGGCTTCTACCCCGAAAAACTGTTTTTT.

This clonotype was counted between two and nine times. V and J are TRBV6-2 or TRBV6-3 and TRBJ2-5; a weak D match, TRBD2 (5 bases). The germline V gene encodes CDR1 MNHEY and CDR2 SVGEGT. The CDR3 extends over 16 amino acids. V dropped 2 bases and J dropped 1 base, with 14 bases sitting between them. As DNA, the CDR3 is TGTGCCAGCAGTTACCACGGAAGGGCGGGCCAAGAGACCCAGTACTTC. Its translation: CASSYHGRAGQETQYF.

This clonotype occurred a few times. The DNA for the CDR3 is TGTGCCAGCAGTTCTACAGGGTCGGGCGAGCAGTACTTC. It is translated as CASSSTGSGEQYF. The chain uses TRBV6-1 and TRBJ2-5; tentative D call: TRBD1 (6 bases). Judging by the DNA end, TRBJ2-7 fits better; the J call may be wrong. Germline values: CDR1 MNHNS, CDR2 SASEGT. This CDR3 has 13 amino acids.

As concerns this clonotype: Germline is not matched at one junction end, which may reflect a read error. V usage is TRBV28 and J usage is TRBJ2-4; unclear D gene. The assigned J gene may be wrong: the sequence end matches TRBJ2-7 better. Germline V gene sequence: CDR1 MDHEN, CDR2 SYDVKM. CDR3 length: 13 residues. The CDR3 loop is CTSSLTVAYEQYF. The CDR3 nucleotides read TGTACCAGCAGTTTAACAGTGGCCTACGAGCAGTACTTC.

The V gene is TRBV13, the J gene TRBJ2-1; TRBD2 matches 10 bases. The V gene's germline CDR1 is PRHDT and CDR2 FYEKMQ (reference sequence). There are 17 residues in the CDR3. Trimming removed 1 base from V and 0 bases from J; junction bases left unmatched: 3. The CDR3 spells CASSLASGGASYNEQFF. In nucleotides, the CDR3 is TGTGCCAGCAGCTTAGCCAGCGGGGGGGCCTCCTACAATGAGCAGTTCTTC. Based on the CDR3 plus reference TRBV13 and TRBJ2-1, the full variable domain is AAGVIQSPRHLIKEKRETATLKCYPIPRHDTVYWYQQGPGQDPQFLISFYEKMQSDKGSIPDRFSAQQFSDYHSELNMSSLELGDSALYFCASSLASGGASYNEQFFGPGTRLTVL.

This clonotype has more than one count but fewer than ten. The V and J genes are TRBV7-2 and TRBJ2-7, with 8 nucleotides matching TRBD1. Germline V lookup: CDR1 SGHTA, CDR2 FQGNSA. CDR3 length: 14 amino acids. The DNA of the CDR3 is TGTCCCTGCCCCCAGGGACAGGCCGCCTACGAGCAGTACTTC. Translated: CPCPQGQAAYEQYF.

This clonotype turned up a few times. The chain recombines TRBV27 with TRBJ2-4; D might be TRBD1 (6 bases). Trimming pared 8 bases from V and 3 bases from J, leaving 11 bases between. Germline lookup yields CDR1 MNHEY and CDR2 SMNVEV (reference sequence). CDR3 length: 13 residues. CDR3 DNA: TGTGCCAGCGCCGGGACAAACAAAAACATTCAGTACTTC. This sequence encodes CASAGTNKNIQYF.

This clonotype was observed a handful of times. As DNA, the CDR3 is TGTGCCAGCAGTGTAGGGGGTGGCGACGAGCAGTACTTC. Its protein is CASSVGGGDEQYF. V usage is TRBV25-1 and J usage is TRBJ2-5; possible D gene TRBD1, 6 bases. TRBJ2-7 explains the end of the DNA better; the J call may be wrong. Germline V gene sequence: CDR1 MGHDK, CDR2 SYGVNS. CDR3 size: 13 residues.

The chain is built from TRBV12-3 or TRBV12-4 and TRBJ2-1; 8 nucleotides align to TRBD2. Trimming removed 7 bases from V and 0 bases from J; junction bases left unmatched: 5. There are 15 residues in the CDR3. In nucleotides, the CDR3 is TGTGCCAGCAAAGACAGCGGGAGCTCCTACAATGAGCAGTTCTTC. Protein product: CASKDSGSSYNEQFF.

The chain joins TRBV20-1 to TRBJ2-2; no firm D call. The germline CDR1 and CDR2 sequences are DFQATT and SNEGSKA (reference sequence). The CDR3 extends over 14 amino acids. V was cut by 0 bases and J by 9 bases, with 14 bases left in between. For the CDR3, the DNA is TGCAGTGCTAGAGACGCGCTACACTACCGGGAGCTGTTTTTT. This codes for CSARDALHYRELFF.

To note about this clonotype: Since a much larger clone is just one base distant, this may be a read error. The CDR3 here is CASSVQGAPKNIQYF. DNA for the CDR3: TGTGCCAGCAGCGTACAGGGGGCCCCCAAAAACATTCAGTACTTC. V is TRBV12-3 or TRBV12-4 and J is TRBJ2-4, with 9 bases that match TRBD1. The CDR3 consists of 15 residues. The trim removed 6 bases at V and 2 bases at J, leaving 5 bases unmatched.

This chain joins TRBV7-2 and TRBJ2-1; 7 nucleotides agree with TRBD2. CDR3 length equals 17 residues. CDR1 and CDR2 (germline): SGHTA, FQGNSA. V dropped 1 base and J dropped 7; count of bases not matched to a gene: 13. The CDR3 DNA is TGTGCCAGCAGCTTAGTCCGCGGGGGAGTAGGGAGGAATGAGCAGTTCTTC. This encodes CASSLVRGGVGRNEQFF.

This clonotype occurred a few times. This rearrangement joins TRBV14 to TRBJ2-7; 7 bases map to TRBD2. The CDR3 is 15 amino acids. CDR1 and CDR2 (germline): SGHDN, FVKESK. V lost 4 bases, J lost 3 bases, and 9 bases stayed unmatched. This CDR3 reads CASSRDSGLRYEQYF. The DNA of the CDR3 is TGTGCCAGCAGCCGAGATAGCGGGCTACGCTACGAGCAGTACTTC.

In this sample, this clonotype turned up a few times. The rearrangement links TRBV5-1 to TRBJ2-3; the match to TRBD2 covers 9 bases. CDR3 length equals 14 residues. V was clipped by 4 bases and J by 5 bases; unmatched bases: 5. Germline-derived CDR1 and CDR2 are SGHRS and YFSETQ. Here the CDR3 DNA reads TGCGCCAGCAGCACGCGGGGGGGCCGAGATACGCAGTATTTT. Translating it yields CASSTRGGRDTQYF.

This clonotype was found many times. The chain joins TRBV15 to TRBJ2-1; TRBD2 might be the D (6 bases). This CDR3 has 13 amino acids. V lost 0 bases, J lost 13 bases, and 13 bases lay in between. CDR1 is LNHNV and CDR2 is YYDKDF in the germline V gene (reference sequence). The CDR3 region is CATSRETGTLQFF. The CDR3 nucleotides read TGTGCCACCAGCAGAGAAACCGGGACTCTTCAGTTCTTC. Using reference TRBV15 and TRBJ2-1 for the parts outside the CDR3, the full variable domain is DAMVIQNPRYQVTQFGKPVTLSCSQTLNHNVMYWYQQKSSQAPKLLFHYYDKDFNNEADTPDNFQSRRPNTSFCFLDIRSPGLGDTAMYLCATSRETGTLQFFGPGTRLTVL.

The chain combines TRBV7-2 with TRBJ2-3; 13 positions match TRBD2. The germline gives CDR1 SGHTA, CDR2 FQGNSA. The CDR3 is made up of 17 amino acids. With 5 bases clipped from V and 4 bases from J, the junction kept 9 bases outside the gene matches. The CDR3 DNA reads as TGTGCCAGCAGCCAAGGACTAGCGGGAGCCGGCGCAGATACGCAGTATTTT. Its translation: CASSQGLAGAGADTQYF.

In this sample, this clonotype turned up many times. The chain is built from TRBV7-2 and TRBJ1-2; weak D call: TRBD1 (5 bases). Trimming pared 1 base from V and 0 bases from J, leaving 15 bases between. Germline V CDR1 and CDR2: SGHTA, FQGNSA. The CDR3 extends over 17 amino acids. CDR3 sequence reads: CASSLVGAGRANYGYTF. The CDR3 DNA is TGTGCCAGCAGCTTAGTAGGGGCAGGAAGAGCTAACTATGGCTACACCTTC.

The chain joins TRBV6-1 to TRBJ1-2, with TRBD1 as a possible D gene (6 bases). The CDR3 covers 14 residues. The V gene lost 6 bases and the J gene lost 2 bases, with 13 bases spanning the gap. Germline V gene sequence: CDR1 MNHNS, CDR2 SASEGT. As DNA, the CDR3 is TGTGCCAGCAGGAGGACGGGACACAACTATGGCTACACCTTC. It encodes CASRRTGHNYGYTF.

The rearrangement links TRBV10-2 to TRBJ2-5, with 7 nucleotides matching TRBD1. In germline, CDR1 is WSHSY, CDR2 SAAADI. V shed 4 bases, J shed 11 bases, and the junction held 13 bases outside the gene matches. This CDR3 region has 14 residues. The CDR3 protein is CASSVGQSLIWQYF. In DNA, the CDR3 is TGCGCCAGCAGTGTGGGACAGTCCCTAATTTGGCAGTACTTC.

This clonotype has only a few counts. The gene calls are TRBV7-2 and TRBJ2-3, with no clear D. This CDR3 has 13 amino acids. CDR1 SGHTA and CDR2 FQGNSA come from the germline V gene. Trimming pared 3 bases from V and 2 bases from J, leaving 6 bases between. As DNA, the CDR3 is TGTGCCAGCAGCTTCCCTTTCACAGATACGCAGTATTTT. It encodes CASSFPFTDTQYF.

This clonotype has just a few counts. This chain links TRBV5-1 with TRBJ2-7; D ambiguous. The CDR3 loop spans 14 amino acids. Trimming cost V 0 bases and J 3 bases, with 10 bases left between them. Germline CDR1 SGHRS, CDR2 YFSETQ. DNA for the CDR3: TGCGCCAGCAGCTTGGGTGGTCAGGTCTACGAGCAGTACTTC. Encoded protein: CASSLGGQVYEQYF.

J is TRBJ2-3 and V is TRBV20-1; 10 nucleotides line up with TRBD2. The ends lost 3 bases at V and 4 bases at J; junction bases unmatched: 7. CDR1 is DFQATT and CDR2 is SNEGSKA in the germline V gene (reference sequence). This CDR3 is built from 15 residues. CDR3 nucleotides: TGCAGTGCTAGGCGGGCTAGCGGGAGTCCAGATACGCAGTATTTT. Translation: CSARRASGSPDTQYF.

This clonotype occurred once. A read error may be the cause here, since a much bigger clone is one base away. This chain uses TRBV20-1 with TRBJ2-7; D ambiguous. The V gene's germline CDR1 is DFQATT and CDR2 SNEGSKA (reference sequence). The V end was cut by 3 bases, the J end by 1 base, with 10 bases between. This CDR3 is 13 amino acids long. In nucleotides, the CDR3 is TGCAGTGCTAGCGATTCGGGTTCCTACGAGCAGTACTTC. Its translation is CSASDSGSYEQYF.

This clonotype showed up just a few times. The rearrangement uses TRBV4-1 and TRBJ2-7, with D perhaps matching TRBD2 (5 bases). Trimming took 0 bases from V and 1 from J, leaving 16 bases between them. The CDR3 is made up of 17 amino acids. Germline V gene sequence: CDR1 MGHRA, CDR2 YSYEKL. In nucleotides, the CDR3 is TGCGCCAGCAGCCAAGAACCACGGCGGGTAGGGTCCTACGAGCAGTACTTC. Protein sequence: CASSQEPRRVGSYEQYF.

This clonotype has a handful of counts. The chain is built from TRBV10-3 and TRBJ2-1; 11 nucleotides align to TRBD2. V was clipped by 3 bases and J by 6 bases; unmatched bases: 1. The CDR3 is made up of 14 amino acids. Germline loops: CDR1 ENHRY, CDR2 SYGVKD. CDR3 DNA sequence: TGTGCCATCAGTGATCTAGCGGGAGGCAATGAGCAGTTCTTC. Residues: CAISDLAGGNEQFF.